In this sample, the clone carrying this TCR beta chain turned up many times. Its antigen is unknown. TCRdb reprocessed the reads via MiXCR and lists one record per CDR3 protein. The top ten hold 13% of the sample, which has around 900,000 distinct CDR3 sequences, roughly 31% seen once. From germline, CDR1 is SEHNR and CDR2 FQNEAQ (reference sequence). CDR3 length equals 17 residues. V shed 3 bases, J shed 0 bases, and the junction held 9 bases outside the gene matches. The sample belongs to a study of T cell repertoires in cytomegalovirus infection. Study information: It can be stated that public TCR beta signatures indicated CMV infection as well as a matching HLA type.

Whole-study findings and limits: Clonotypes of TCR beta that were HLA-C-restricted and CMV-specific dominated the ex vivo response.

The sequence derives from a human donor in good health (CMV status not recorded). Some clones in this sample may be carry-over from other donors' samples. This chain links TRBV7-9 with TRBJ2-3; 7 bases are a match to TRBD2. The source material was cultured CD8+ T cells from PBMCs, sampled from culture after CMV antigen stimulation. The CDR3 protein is CASSFWEGPTSTDTQYF. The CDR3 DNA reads TGTGCCAGCAGCTTCTGGGAGGGGCCCACTAGCACAGATACGCAGTATTTT.